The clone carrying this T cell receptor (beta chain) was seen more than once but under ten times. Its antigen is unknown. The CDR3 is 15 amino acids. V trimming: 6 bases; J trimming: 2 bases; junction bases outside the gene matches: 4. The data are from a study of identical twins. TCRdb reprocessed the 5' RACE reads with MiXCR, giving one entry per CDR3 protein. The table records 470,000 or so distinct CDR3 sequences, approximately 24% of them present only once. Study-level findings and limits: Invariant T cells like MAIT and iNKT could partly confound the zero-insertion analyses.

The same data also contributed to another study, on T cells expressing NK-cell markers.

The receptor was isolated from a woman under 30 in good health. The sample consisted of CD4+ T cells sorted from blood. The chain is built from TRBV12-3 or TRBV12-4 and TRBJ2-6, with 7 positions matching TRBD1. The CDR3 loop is CASRDGTAGANVLTF. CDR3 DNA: TGTGCCAGCAGGGATGGGACAGCTGGGGCCAACGTCCTGACTTTC.